This record concerns one TCR beta chain sequence. Its antigen is as yet unknown. This entry belongs to a study of cytomegalovirus exposure and HLA in healthy donors. Background on the study: Within an early data release were roughly 90 million unique TCRs drawn from HLA-typed donors.

PCR used 60 Vbeta primers and 13 Jbeta primers. Sequencing used immunoSEQ multiplex PCR; TCRdb keeps in-frame clones, though not all of them. Of around 130,000 clones in the sample, 70% to 85% were seen once. Though probably carrying unrecorded immune exposures, donors were nominally healthy at sampling. The CDR3 covers 14 residues. The V gene's germline CDR1 is SEHNR and CDR2 FQNEAQ (reference sequence). The ends were cut back, 4 bases at V and 1 base at J, with 9 bases in the middle. Study outcomes and limitations: In a later analysis, TCR beta V- and J-gene trimming showed a link to a missense DCLRE1C variant. Despite most TCR sequences being rare, some public TCRs occurred in many donors.

V is TRBV7-9 and J is TRBJ2-3; a possible D gene is TRBD2 (6 bases). The source material was PBMCs. The sequence came from a boy aged 2 to 10 in good health and CMV-seronegative. The CDR3 DNA is TGTGCCAGCAGCTACTCTAGCGGCACAGATACGCAGTATTTT. As protein: CASSYSSGTDTQYF. Supplemented by reference TRBV7-9 and TRBJ2-3, the full variable domain reads DTGVSQNPRHKITKRGQNVTFRCDPISEHNRLYWYRQTLGQGPEFLTYFQNEAQLEKSRLLSDRFSAERPKGSFSTLEIQRTEQGDSAMYLCASSYSSGTDTQYFGPGTRLTVL.